This entry concerns a single TCR beta chain. These data come from a study of OX40 agonist ivuxolimab in advanced cancers. Whole-study context: Allowance was made for prior anti-PD-1, anti-PD-L1 or anti-CTLA-4 therapy, and approximately 41% had some.

Germline V gene lookup returns CDR1 MNHNY and CDR2 SVGAGI (reference sequence). V shed 5 bases, J shed 4 bases, and the junction held 2 bases outside the gene matches. This CDR3 is 14 amino acids long. The method was immunoSEQ multiplex PCR; TCRdb's version includes in-frame clones alone and lacks a portion of them. The sample records tens of thousands of clones, nearly 90% being singletons. The source material was CD4+ or CD8+ T cells sorted from blood, sampled in a trial of the OX40 agonist ivuxolimab. This clonotype originated in an adult with an advanced solid tumor such as melanoma, head and neck, liver or kidney cancer. This chain joins TRBV6-6 and TRBJ2-7; 13 nucleotides agree with TRBD2. The CDR3 reads CASSGLAGAYEQYF. The CDR3 nucleotides read TGTGCCAGCAGTGGACTAGCGGGAGCGTACGAGCAGTACTTC.